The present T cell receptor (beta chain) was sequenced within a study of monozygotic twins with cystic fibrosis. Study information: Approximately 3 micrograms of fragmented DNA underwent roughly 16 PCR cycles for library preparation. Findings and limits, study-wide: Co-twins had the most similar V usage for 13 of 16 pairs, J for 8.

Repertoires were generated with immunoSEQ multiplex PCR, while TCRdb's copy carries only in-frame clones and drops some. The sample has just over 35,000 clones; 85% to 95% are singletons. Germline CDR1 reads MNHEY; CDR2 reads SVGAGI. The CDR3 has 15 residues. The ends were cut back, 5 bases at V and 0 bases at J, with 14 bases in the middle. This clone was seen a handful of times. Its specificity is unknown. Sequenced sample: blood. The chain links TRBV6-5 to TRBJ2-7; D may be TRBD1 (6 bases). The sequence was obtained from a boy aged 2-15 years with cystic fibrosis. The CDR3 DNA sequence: TGTGCCAGCAGTCTCCGGGACACTTTCTCCTACGAGCAGTACTTC. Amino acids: CASSLRDTFSYEQYF.